The T cell receptor beta chain described here comes from a study of cytomegalovirus exposure and HLA in healthy donors. CDR1 is MNHEY, CDR2 SVGAGI, per germline. V lost 0 bases and J lost 8; bases outside the gene matches: 3. The CDR3 totals 13 residues. The PCR had 60 Vbeta and 13 Jbeta primers. Profiled with immunoSEQ multiplex PCR; TCRdb holds only in-frame clones, not every one. The sample records around 150,000 clones, roughly three quarters being singletons. The clonotype was recovered from a man aged 60-69 years in good health and CMV-seronegative. Input material: PBMCs. V usage is TRBV6-5 and J usage is TRBJ1-2, with 7 bases fitting TRBD1. In DNA, the CDR3 is TGTGCCAGCAGTTACTCAGGGGGCGACGGCTACACCTTC. Residues: CASSYSGGDGYTF.